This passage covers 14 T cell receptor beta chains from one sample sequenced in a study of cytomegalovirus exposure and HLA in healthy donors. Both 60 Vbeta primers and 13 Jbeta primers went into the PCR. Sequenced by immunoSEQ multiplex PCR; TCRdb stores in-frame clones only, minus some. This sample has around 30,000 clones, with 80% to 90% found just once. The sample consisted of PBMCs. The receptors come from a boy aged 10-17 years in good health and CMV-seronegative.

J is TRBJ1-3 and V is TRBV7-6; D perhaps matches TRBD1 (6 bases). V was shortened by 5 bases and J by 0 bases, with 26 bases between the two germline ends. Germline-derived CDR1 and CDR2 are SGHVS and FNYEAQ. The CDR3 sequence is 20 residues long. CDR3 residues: CASSPPLRDTKLSSGNTIYF. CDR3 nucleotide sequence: TGTGCCAGCAGCCCCCCCCTAAGGGACACTAAACTAAGCTCTGGAAACACCATATATTTT.

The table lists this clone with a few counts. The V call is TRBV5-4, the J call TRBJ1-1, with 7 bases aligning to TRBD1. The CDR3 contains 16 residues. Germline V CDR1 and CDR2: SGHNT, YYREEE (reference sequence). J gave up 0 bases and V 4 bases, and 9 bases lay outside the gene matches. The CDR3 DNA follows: TGTGCCAGCAGCGTCAAGGGACAGTATTTGAACACTGAAGCTTTCTTT. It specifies CASSVKGQYLNTEAFF.

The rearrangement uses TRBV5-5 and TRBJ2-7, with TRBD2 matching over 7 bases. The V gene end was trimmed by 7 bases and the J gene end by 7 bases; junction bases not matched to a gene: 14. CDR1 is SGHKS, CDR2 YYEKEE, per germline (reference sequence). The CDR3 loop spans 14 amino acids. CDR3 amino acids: CASAETGTTKEQYF. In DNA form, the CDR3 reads TGTGCCAGCGCCGAAACTGGGACTACGAAGGAGCAGTACTTC. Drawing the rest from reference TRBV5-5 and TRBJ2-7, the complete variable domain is DAGVTQSPTHLIKTRGQQVTLRCSPISGHKSVSWYQQVLGQGPQFIFQYYEKEERGRGNFPDRFSARQFPNYSSELNVNALLLGDSALYLCASAETGTTKEQYFGPGTRLTVT.

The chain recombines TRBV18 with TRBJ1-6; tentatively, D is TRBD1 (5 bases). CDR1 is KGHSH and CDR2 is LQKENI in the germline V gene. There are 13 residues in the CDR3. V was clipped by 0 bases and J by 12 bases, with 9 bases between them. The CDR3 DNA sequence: TGTGCCAGCTCACCACCGGGGGGAGGACCCCTCCACTTT. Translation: CASSPPGGGPLHF.

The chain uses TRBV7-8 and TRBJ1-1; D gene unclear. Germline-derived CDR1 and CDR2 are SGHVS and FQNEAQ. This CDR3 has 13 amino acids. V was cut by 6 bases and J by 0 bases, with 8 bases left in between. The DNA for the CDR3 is TGTGCCAGCAGGAGCCAATTGAACACTGAAGCTTTCTTT. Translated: CASRSQLNTEAFF.

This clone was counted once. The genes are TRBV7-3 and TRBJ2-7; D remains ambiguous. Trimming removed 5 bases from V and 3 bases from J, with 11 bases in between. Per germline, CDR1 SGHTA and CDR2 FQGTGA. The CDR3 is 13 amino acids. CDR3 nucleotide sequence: TGTGCCAGCAGCGCGTCCGATAGCTACGAGCAGTACTTC. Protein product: CASSASDSYEQYF.

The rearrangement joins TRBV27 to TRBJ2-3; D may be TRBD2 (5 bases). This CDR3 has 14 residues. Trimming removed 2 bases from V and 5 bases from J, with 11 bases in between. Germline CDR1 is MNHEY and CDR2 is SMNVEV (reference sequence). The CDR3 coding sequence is TGTGCCAGCAGTTTAGGGAGTACTGGAGATACGCAGTATTTT. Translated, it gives CASSLGSTGDTQYF.

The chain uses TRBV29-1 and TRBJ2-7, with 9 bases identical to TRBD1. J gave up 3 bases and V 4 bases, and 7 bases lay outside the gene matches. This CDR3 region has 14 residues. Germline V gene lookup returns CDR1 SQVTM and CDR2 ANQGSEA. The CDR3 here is CSVGSGTGYYEQYF. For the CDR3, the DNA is TGCAGCGTTGGGTCCGGGACAGGGTACTACGAGCAGTACTTC.

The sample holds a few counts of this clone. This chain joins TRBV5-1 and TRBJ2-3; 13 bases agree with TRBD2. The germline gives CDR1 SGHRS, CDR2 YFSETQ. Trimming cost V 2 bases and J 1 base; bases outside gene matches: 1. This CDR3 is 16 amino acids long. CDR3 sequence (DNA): TGCGCCAGCAGCTTCGGGACTAGCGGGGGCACAGATACGCAGTATTTT. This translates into CASSFGTSGGTDTQYF.

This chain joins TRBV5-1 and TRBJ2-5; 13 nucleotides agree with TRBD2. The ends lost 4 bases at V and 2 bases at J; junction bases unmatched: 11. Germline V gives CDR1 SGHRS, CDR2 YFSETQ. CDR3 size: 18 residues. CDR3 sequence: CASSGRRTSGGLQETQYF. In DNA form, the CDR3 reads TGCGCCAGCAGCGGCCGTCGGACTAGCGGGGGTCTTCAAGAGACCCAGTACTTC.

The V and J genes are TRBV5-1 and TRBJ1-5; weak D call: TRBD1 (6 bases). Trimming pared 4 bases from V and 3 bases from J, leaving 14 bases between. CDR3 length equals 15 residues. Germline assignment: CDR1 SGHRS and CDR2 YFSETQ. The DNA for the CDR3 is TGCGCCAGCAGCGTGGAGGGACATAACAATCAGCCCCAGCATTTT. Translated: CASSVEGHNNQPQHF.

This CDR3 is CASSSPGGPGTQYF. Written as DNA, the CDR3 is TGTGCCAGCAGTTCTCCAGGGGGCCCCGGGACCCAGTACTTC. The V call is TRBV6-5, the J call TRBJ2-5; TRBD1 aligns across 8 bases. J lost 7 bases, V lost 4 bases, and 8 bases had no gene match. Germline CDR1 is MNHEY and CDR2 is SVGAGI. The CDR3 totals 14 residues.

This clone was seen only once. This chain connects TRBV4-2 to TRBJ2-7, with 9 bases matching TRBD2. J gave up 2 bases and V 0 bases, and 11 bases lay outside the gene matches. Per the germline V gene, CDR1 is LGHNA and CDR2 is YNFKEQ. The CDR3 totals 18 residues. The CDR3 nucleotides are TGTGCCAGCAGCCAAGAACTCCTTATAGCGGGGGCCACCTACGAGCAGTACTTC. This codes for CASSQELLIAGATYEQYF.

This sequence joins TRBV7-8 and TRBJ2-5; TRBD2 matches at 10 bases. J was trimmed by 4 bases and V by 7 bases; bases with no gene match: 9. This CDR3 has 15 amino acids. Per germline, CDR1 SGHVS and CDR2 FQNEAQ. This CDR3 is CASKKRGGGAETQYF. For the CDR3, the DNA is TGTGCCAGCAAAAAGCGGGGGGGAGGCGCAGAGACCCAGTACTTC.